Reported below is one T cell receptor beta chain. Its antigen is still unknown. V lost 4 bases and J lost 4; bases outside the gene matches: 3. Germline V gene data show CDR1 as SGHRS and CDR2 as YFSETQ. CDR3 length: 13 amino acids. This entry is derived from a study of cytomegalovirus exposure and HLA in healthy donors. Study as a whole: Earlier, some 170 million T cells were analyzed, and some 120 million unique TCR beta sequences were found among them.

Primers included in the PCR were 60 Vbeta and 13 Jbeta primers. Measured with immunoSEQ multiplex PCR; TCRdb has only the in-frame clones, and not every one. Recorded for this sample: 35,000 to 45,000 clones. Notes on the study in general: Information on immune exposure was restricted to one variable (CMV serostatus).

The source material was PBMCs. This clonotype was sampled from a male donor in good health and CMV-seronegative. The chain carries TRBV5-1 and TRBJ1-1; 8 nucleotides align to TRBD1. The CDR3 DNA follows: TGCGCCAGCAGCCAGGGGGCTGGCACTGAAGCTTTCTTT. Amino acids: CASSQGAGTEAFF.